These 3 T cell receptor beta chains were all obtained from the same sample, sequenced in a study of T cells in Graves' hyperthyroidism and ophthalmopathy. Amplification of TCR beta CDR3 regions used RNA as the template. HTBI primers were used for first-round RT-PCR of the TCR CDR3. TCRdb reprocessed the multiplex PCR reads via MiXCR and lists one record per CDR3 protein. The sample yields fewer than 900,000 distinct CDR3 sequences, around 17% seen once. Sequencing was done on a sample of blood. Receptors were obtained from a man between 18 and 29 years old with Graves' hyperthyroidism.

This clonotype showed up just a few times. As DNA, the CDR3 is TGCGCCAGCAACGGATACACAGATACGCAGTATTTT. Protein product: CASNGYTDTQYF. The chain couples TRBV5-1 to TRBJ2-3; D remains unclear. Per germline, CDR1 SGHRS and CDR2 YFSETQ. The V end was cut by 6 bases, the J end by 2 bases, with 7 bases between. This CDR3 is built from 12 residues. Drawing the rest from reference TRBV5-1 and TRBJ2-3, the complete variable domain is KAGVTQTPRYLIKTRGQQVTLSCSPISGHRSVSWYQQTPGQGLQFLFEYFSETQRNKGNFPGRFSGRQFSNSRSEMNVSTLELGDSALYLCASNGYTDTQYFGPGTRLTVL.

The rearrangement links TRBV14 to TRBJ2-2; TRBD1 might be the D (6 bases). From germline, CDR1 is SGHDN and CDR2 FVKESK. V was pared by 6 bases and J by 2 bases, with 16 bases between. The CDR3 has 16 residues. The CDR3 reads CASSPIQGINTGELFF. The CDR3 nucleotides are TGTGCCAGCAGTCCTATTCAGGGGATTAACACCGGGGAGCTGTTTTTT.

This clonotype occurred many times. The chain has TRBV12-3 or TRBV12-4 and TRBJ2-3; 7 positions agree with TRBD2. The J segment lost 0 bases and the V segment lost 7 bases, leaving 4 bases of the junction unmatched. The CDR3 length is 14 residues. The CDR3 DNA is TGTGCCAGCACCTTTAGCGGGAGCACAGATACGCAGTATTTT. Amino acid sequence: CASTFSGSTDTQYF.